This T cell receptor (beta chain) originates from a study of shared clonotypes between healthy human individuals. Here immunoSEQ multiplex PCR was the method, and the copy in TCRdb shows in-frame clones only, minus some. The sample shows hundreds of thousands of clones, 76% of them seen only once. Germline V gene sequence: CDR1 LNHNV, CDR2 YYDKDF (reference sequence). Trimming removed 0 bases at V and 1 base at J, with 9 bases between. This CDR3 region has 15 residues. The specimen sequenced was PBMCs. The clonotype originates from a woman aged 40 to 50 in good health. Some clones in this sample may be carry-over from other donors' samples. V and J are TRBV15 and TRBJ1-1, with D unclear. The CDR3 DNA sequence: TGTGCCACCAGCAGAGATGGCAGTTCGAACACTGAAGCTTTCTTT. This gives the protein CATSRDGSSNTEAFF.